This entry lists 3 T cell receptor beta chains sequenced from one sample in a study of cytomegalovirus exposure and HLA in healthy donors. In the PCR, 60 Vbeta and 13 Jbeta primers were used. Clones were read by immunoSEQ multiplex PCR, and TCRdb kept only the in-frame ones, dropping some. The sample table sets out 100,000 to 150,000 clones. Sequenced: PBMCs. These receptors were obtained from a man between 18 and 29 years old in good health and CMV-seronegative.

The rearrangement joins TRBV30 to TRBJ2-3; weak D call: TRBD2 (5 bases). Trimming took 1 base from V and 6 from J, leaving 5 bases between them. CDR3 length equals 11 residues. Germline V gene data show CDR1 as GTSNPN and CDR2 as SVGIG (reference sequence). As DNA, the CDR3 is TGTGCCTGGAGTGGAGGGGATACGCAGTATTTT. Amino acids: CAWSGGDTQYF.

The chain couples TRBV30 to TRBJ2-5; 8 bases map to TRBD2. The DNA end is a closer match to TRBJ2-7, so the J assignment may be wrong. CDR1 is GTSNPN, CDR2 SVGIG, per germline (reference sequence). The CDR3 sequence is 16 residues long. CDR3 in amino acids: CAWSVSIAGPSYEQYF. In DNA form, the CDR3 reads TGTGCCTGGAGTGTCTCAATAGCGGGGCCCTCCTACGAGCAGTACTTC.

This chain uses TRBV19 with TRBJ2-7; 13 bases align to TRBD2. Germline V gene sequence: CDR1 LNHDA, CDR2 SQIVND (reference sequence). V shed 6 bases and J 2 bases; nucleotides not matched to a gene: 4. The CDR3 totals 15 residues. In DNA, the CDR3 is TGTGCCAGTAGAACAGGACTAGCGGGGGCCTACGAGCAGTACTTC. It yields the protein CASRTGLAGAYEQYF.